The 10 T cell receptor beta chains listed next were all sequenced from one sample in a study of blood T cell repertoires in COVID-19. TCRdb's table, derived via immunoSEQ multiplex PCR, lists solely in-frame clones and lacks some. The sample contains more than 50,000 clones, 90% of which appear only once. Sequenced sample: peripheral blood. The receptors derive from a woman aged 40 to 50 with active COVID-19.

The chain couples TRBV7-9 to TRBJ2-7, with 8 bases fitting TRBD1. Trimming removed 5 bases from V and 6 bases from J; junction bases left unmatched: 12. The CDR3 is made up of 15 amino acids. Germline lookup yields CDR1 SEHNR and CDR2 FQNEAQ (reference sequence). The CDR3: CASSLTRTGQLEQYF. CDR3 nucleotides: TGTGCCAGCAGCCTGACCCGGACAGGGCAGCTCGAGCAGTACTTC.

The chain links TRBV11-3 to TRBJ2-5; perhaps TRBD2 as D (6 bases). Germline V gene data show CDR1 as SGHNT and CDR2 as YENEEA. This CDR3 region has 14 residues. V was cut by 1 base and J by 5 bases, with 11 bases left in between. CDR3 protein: CASSLAEEGETQYF. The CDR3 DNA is TGTGCCAGCAGCTTAGCGGAGGAGGGGGAGACCCAGTACTTC.

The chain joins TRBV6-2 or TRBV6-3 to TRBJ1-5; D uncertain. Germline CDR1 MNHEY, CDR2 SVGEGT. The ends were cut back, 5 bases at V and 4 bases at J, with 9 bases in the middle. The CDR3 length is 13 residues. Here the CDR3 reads CASSTIRNQPQHF. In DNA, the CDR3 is TGTGCCAGCAGTACCATCAGAAATCAGCCCCAGCATTTT.

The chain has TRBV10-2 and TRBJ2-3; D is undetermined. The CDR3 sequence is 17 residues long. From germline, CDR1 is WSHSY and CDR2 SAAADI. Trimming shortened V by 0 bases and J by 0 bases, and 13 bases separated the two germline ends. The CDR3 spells CASSESTSEASTDTQYF. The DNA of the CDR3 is TGCGCCAGCAGTGAGTCGACTTCCGAAGCTAGCACAGATACGCAGTATTTT.

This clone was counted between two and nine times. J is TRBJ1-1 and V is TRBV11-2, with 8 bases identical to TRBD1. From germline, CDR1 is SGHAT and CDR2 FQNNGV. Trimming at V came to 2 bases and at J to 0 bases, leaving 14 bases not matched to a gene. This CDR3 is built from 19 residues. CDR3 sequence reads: CASSLWDIRGLSVNTEAFF. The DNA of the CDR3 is TGTGCCAGCAGCTTATGGGATATCAGGGGGCTTTCGGTGAACACTGAAGCTTTCTTT.

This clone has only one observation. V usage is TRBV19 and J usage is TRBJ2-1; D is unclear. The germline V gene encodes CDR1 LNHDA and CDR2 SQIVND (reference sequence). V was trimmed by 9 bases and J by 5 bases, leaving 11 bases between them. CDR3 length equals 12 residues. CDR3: CASSLPDNEQFF. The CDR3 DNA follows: TGTGCCAGCTCCCTCCCTGACAATGAGCAGTTCTTC.

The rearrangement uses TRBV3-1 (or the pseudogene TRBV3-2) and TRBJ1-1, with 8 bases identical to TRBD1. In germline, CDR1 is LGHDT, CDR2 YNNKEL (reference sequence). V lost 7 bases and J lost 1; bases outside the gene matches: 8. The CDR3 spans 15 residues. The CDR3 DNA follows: TGTGCCAGCAAAAGTTTAGGACAGGGGAACACTGAAGCTTTCTTT. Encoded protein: CASKSLGQGNTEAFF.

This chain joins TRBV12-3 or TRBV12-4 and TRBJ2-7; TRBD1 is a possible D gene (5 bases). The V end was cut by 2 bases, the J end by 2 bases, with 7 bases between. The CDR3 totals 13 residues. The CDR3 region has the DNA TGTGCCAGCAGTTTAACGACAGCCTACGAGCAGTACTTC. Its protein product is CASSLTTAYEQYF.

This CDR3 reads CASSTGGSGANVLTF. CDR3 nucleotides: TGTGCCAGCAGTACAGGGGGTAGCGGGGCCAACGTCCTGACTTTC. The chain links TRBV28 to TRBJ2-6; 8 bases agree with TRBD1. The CDR3 has 15 amino acids. Trimming removed 5 bases from V and 4 bases from J; junction bases left unmatched: 4. Germline lookup yields CDR1 MDHEN and CDR2 SYDVKM.

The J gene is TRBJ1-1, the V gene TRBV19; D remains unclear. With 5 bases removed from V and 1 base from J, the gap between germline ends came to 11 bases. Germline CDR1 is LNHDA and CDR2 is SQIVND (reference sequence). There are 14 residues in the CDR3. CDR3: CASSPTHRNTEAFF. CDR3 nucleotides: TGTGCCAGTAGTCCAACGCACAGGAACACTGAAGCTTTCTTT.